The clone carrying this TCR beta chain came up many times. Its antigen is not known. At one end the junction does not follow the germline gene, possibly because of a read error. The authors made cDNA by 5'RACE with 10-nucleotide random UMIs. TCRdb analysed the 5' RACE reads with MiXCR anew, one entry per CDR3 protein. Counted here are fewer than 80,000 distinct CDR3 sequences, around 5.2% occurring once; the ten biggest clones make up about 2.6%. The CDR3 has 15 residues. CDR1 is DFQATT, CDR2 SNEGSKA, per germline (reference sequence). The sample is drawn from a study of neurological immune-mediated disorders. Across the whole study: Multiple sclerosis patients numbering 34 comprised around 31 relapsing-remitting and 3 secondary progressive patients. Study-level findings and limits: No CDR3 amino acid sequences recurred among expanded clones across subjects, suggesting private repertoires in all groups. HTLV-1-associated myelopathy showed the most TCR clonal expansion; multiple sclerosis the least, below healthy controls.

The receptor's source is a woman aged 30 to 39 with multiple sclerosis. The J gene is TRBJ1-5, the V gene TRBV20-1; no clear D. Sequenced material: PBMCs. The CDR3 spells CSAVSGRSGNQPQNF. The CDR3, as DNA: TGCAGTGCTGTATCCGGGCGTTCCGGCAATCAGCCCCAGAATTTT.